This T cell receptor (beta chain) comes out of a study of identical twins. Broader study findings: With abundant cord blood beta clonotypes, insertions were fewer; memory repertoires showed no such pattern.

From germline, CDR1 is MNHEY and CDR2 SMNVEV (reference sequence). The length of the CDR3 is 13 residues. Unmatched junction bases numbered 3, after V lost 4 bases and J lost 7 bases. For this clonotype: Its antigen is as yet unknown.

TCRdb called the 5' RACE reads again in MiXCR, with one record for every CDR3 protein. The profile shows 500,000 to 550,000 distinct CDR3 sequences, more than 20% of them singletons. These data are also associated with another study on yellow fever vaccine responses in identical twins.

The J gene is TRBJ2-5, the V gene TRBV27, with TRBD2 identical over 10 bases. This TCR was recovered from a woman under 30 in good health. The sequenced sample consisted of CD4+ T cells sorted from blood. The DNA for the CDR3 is TGTGCCAGCAGTTCTAGCGGGAGCGGGACCCAGTACTTC. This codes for CASSSSGSGTQYF.